These T cell receptor beta chains were read from a single sample in a study of cytomegalovirus exposure and HLA in healthy donors. Profiled with immunoSEQ multiplex PCR; TCRdb holds only in-frame clones, not every one. Altogether around 150,000 clones are present, 80% being singletons, with the ten largest covering 5% to 5.5%. The sequenced sample consisted of PBMCs. The receptors stem from a male donor in good health and CMV-seronegative. Both conserved end residues are part of each CDR3. Fields, in order: clone size, D gene, V gene, J gene, CDR3 protein, CDR3 DNA. A D gene is named only where the DNA matches it firmly. The size entry is marked missing in some rows and otherwise reads once, few, many or a size class.

>few|TRBD2|TRBV30|TRBJ2-7
CAWSVRREGEGEQYF
TGTGCCTGGAGTGTACGCCGGGAAGGGGAGGGCGAGCAGTACTTC
>.|TRBD2|TRBV7-9|TRBJ2-1
CASSAAWQRGGSGEQFF
TGTGCCAGCAGCGCGGCTTGGCAGCGGGGGGGCTCGGGTGAGCAGTTCTTC
>.|.|TRBV13|TRBJ2-1
CASSLGTSNEQFF
TGTGCCAGCAGCTTAGGGACTTCCAATGAGCAGTTCTTC
>.|.|TRBV6-5|TRBJ1-2
CASSSGTSNYGYTF
TGTGCCAGCAGCTCCGGGACATCTAACTATGGCTACACCTTC
>.|TRBD1|TRBV27|TRBJ1-2
CASSWGQGNYGYTF
TGTGCCAGCAGTTGGGGACAGGGTAACTATGGCTACACCTTC
>once|.|TRBV6-5|TRBJ1-5
CASSLGGGGIDQPQHF
TGTGCCAGCAGTTTGGGTGGGGGGGGGATTGATCAGCCCCAGCATTTT
>.|.|TRBV7-9|TRBJ1-2
CASSHPRSGIGYTF
TGTGCCAGCAGCCACCCCCGCTCCGGGATAGGCTACACCTTC
>.|.|TRBV7-9|TRBJ1-2
CASSLAAGTNYGYTF
TGTGCCAGCAGCTTAGCGGCCGGGACTAACTATGGCTACACCTTC
>.|TRBD2|TRBV18|TRBJ2-1
CASSQLAYNEQFF
TGTGCCAGCTCACAACTAGCGTACAATGAGCAGTTCTTC
>.|TRBD1|TRBV18|TRBJ1-4
CASSPQTGLNEKLFF
TGTGCCAGCTCACCACAGACAGGGCTTAATGAAAAACTGTTTTTT
>.|TRBD1|TRBV7-6|TRBJ1-1
CASSPWTGRNTEAFF
TGTGCCAGCAGTCCGTGGACAGGGAGGAACACTGAAGCTTTCTTT
>few|.|TRBV28|TRBJ2-4
CASSLGTLAKNIQYF
TGTGCCAGCAGCCTTGGGACTCTAGCCAAAAACATTCAGTACTTC
>.|.|TRBV28|TRBJ1-2
CASSRPNRVNGYTF
TGTGCCAGCAGTCGCCCAAACAGGGTGAATGGCTACACCTTC
>.|.|TRBV6-1|TRBJ1-5
CASRQGRGNQPQHF
TGTGCCAGCAGGCAGGGTAGGGGCAATCAGCCCCAGCATTTT
>.|.|TRBV7-2|TRBJ2-7
CASSGRAFAGDSYEQYF
TGTGCCAGCAGCGGTAGGGCATTCGCGGGCGATTCCTACGAGCAGTACTTC
>.|TRBD1|TRBV30|TRBJ1-1
CAWTAGGMNEAFF
TGTGCCTGGACTGCAGGGGGTATGAATGAAGCTTTCTTT
>.|.|TRBV28|TRBJ2-3
CASSLPGTDTQYF
TGTGCCAGCAGTTTACCGGGCACAGATACGCAGTATTTT
>.|TRBD1|TRBV5-1|TRBJ2-3
CASSTTGGDTQYF
TGCGCCAGCAGCACTACAGGGGGCGATACGCAGTATTTT
>.|TRBD2|TRBV6-4|TRBJ2-1
CASSDSLAGTAEQFF
TGTGCCAGCAGTGACTCCCTAGCGGGGACTGCTGAGCAGTTCTTC
>.|.|TRBV7-2|TRBJ2-3
CASSRGGQGRTDTQYF
TGTGCCAGCAGCCGGGGGGGACAGGGTAGGACAGATACGCAGTATTTT
>.|TRBD1|TRBV2|TRBJ2-1
CASSGSRTGGSYNEQFF
TGTGCCAGCAGTGGGAGCAGGACAGGAGGCTCCTACAATGAGCAGTTCTTC
>.|.|TRBV19|TRBJ2-1
CASTPRGSYNEQFF
TGTGCCAGTACCCCCAGGGGCTCCTACAATGAGCAGTTCTTC
>few|.|TRBV4-3|TRBJ1-2
CASSQDRQRYGYTF
TGCGCCAGCAGCCAAGATCGACAGAGATATGGCTACACCTTC
>.|.|TRBV7-6|TRBJ2-2
CASSLYGGANTGELFF
TGTGCCAGCAGCTTATACGGCGGCGCGAACACCGGGGAGCTGTTTTTT
>few|.|TRBV25-1|TRBJ2-3
CASNGLLGTDTQYF
TGTGCCAGCAACGGGTTGCTGGGCACAGATACGCAGTATTTT
>.|TRBD1|TRBV28|TRBJ1-3
CASMRDSGNTIYF
TGTGCCAGCATGCGGGACAGCGGAAACACCATATATTTT
>.|.|TRBV12-5|TRBJ1-5
CASGLERRGAIILSNQPQHF
TGTGCTAGTGGTTTGGAGAGGAGGGGAGCCATAATCCTTAGCAATCAGCCCCAGCATTTT
>few|.|TRBV29-1|TRBJ1-1
CSVTLDTTSNTEAFF
TGCAGCGTGACCTTGGACACGACTTCGAACACTGAAGCTTTCTTT
>.|TRBD1|TRBV2|TRBJ1-6
CASSRAPGQARNSPLHF
TGTGCCAGCAGCCGGGCCCCGGGACAGGCTCGGAATTCACCCCTCCACTTT
>.|TRBD1|TRBV7-2|TRBJ1-2
CASSLDGRGQVYGYTF
TGTGCCAGCAGCTTAGACGGCAGGGGGCAGGTCTATGGCTACACCTTC
>.|.|TRBV7-9|TRBJ2-7
CASSPQAEQYF
TGTGCCAGCAGCCCGCAAGCCGAGCAGTACTTC
>once|.|TRBV6-5|TRBJ1-1
CASSAAGSGTEAFF
TGTGCCAGCAGTGCCGCGGGTTCGGGCACTGAAGCTTTCTTT
>.|.|TRBV7-9|TRBJ1-1
CASTQREGTAFF
TGTGCCAGCACCCAGCGGGAGGGGACGGCTTTCTTT
>.|.|TRBV28|TRBJ1-1
CASSLWDTGAFF
TGTGCCAGCAGTTTATGGGACACTGGAGCTTTCTTT
>.|.|TRBV30|TRBJ1-1
CAWGQMNTEAFF
TGTGCCTGGGGACAGATGAACACTGAAGCTTTCTTT
>.|TRBD2|TRBV5-1|TRBJ2-1
CASSTLAGGRGEQFF
TGCGCCAGCTCAACCCTAGCGGGGGGGCGGGGTGAGCAGTTCTTC
>.|.|TRBV5-1|TRBJ1-1
CASSLFFAGLGTEAFF
TGCGCCAGCAGCTTGTTCTTTGCGGGACTTGGCACTGAAGCTTTCTTT
>.|.|TRBV11-2|TRBJ2-5
CASSLAFLYQETQYF
TGTGCCAGCAGCTTAGCCTTCCTGTACCAAGAGACCCAGTACTTC
>few|.|TRBV2|TRBJ1-4
CASSLDRFSSATNEKLFF
TGTGCCAGCAGCCTCGACAGATTCTCAAGTGCAACTAATGAAAAACTGTTTTTT
>.|TRBD2|TRBV5-6|TRBJ2-3
CASSLWASGTSGGEDTQYF
TGTGCCAGCAGCTTGTGGGCGTCCGGGACTAGCGGGGGGGAAGATACGCAGTATTTT
>.|TRBD2|TRBV4-1|TRBJ2-3
CASSQSGGGNTDTQYF
TGCGCCAGCAGCCAATCGGGCGGGGGAAACACAGATACGCAGTATTTT
>once|TRBD2|TRBV10-1|TRBJ2-7
CASSEGLAGESSYEQYF
TGCGCCAGCAGTGAAGGGCTAGCGGGGGAGAGCTCCTACGAGCAGTACTTC
>.|.|TRBV6-5|TRBJ1-4
CASSSWEQGNEKLFF
TGTGCCAGCAGTTCGTGGGAGCAGGGGAACGAAAAACTGTTTTTT
>.|.|TRBV6-5|TRBJ2-7
CASSYEEGSYEQYF
TGTGCCAGCAGTTACGAAGAGGGATCCTACGAGCAGTACTTC
>.|.|TRBV18|TRBJ2-1
CASSPRPRANEQFF
TGTGCCAGCTCACCAAGGCCCAGGGCGAATGAGCAGTTCTTC
>.|.|TRBV4-3|TRBJ2-1
CASSQEGWSYNEQFF
TGCGCCAGCAGCCAGGAGGGCTGGTCCTACAATGAGCAGTTCTTC
>.|.|TRBV30|TRBJ2-2
CAWSPDSTGELFF
TGTGCCTGGAGTCCGGACAGCACCGGGGAGCTGTTTTTT
>.|.|TRBV28|TRBJ1-6
CASSYVKMNSPLHF
TGTGCCAGCAGTTATGTTAAAATGAATTCACCCCTCCACTTT
>.|.|TRBV19|TRBJ2-1
CASSIGGGRYNEQFF
TGTGCCAGTAGTATAGGAGGAGGGCGCTACAATGAGCAGTTCTTC
>.|.|TRBV6-5|TRBJ1-1
CASSWGGTEAFF
TGTGCCAGCAGCTGGGGCGGCACTGAAGCTTTCTTT
>.|.|TRBV28|TRBJ1-5
CASSPPTDQPQHF
TGTGCCAGCAGTCCGCCCACGGATCAGCCCCAGCATTTT
>.|TRBD1|TRBV18|TRBJ2-7
CASSPRSTGGSYEQYF
TGTGCCAGCTCACCACGGTCCACAGGGGGGTCCTACGAGCAGTACTTC
>.|.|TRBV29-1|TRBJ2-2
CSARNSPGGELFF
TGCAGCGCTCGGAATAGCCCCGGCGGGGAGCTGTTTTTT
>few|.|TRBV7-2|TRBJ2-2
CASSYSGAGELFF
TGTGCCAGCAGCTACTCCGGGGCCGGGGAGCTGTTTTTT
>.|TRBD1|TRBV7-9|TRBJ1-4
CASSGDRVTEKLFF
TGTGCCAGCAGCGGGGACAGAGTAACAGAAAAACTGTTTTTT
>.|TRBD2|TRBV20-1|TRBJ2-7
CSARREAEQYF
TGCAGTGCTAGGCGGGAGGCCGAGCAGTACTTC
>.|TRBD2|TRBV25-1|TRBJ2-5
CASSRTSANQETQYF
TGTGCCAGCAGTAGGACTAGCGCCAACCAAGAGACCCAGTACTTC
>.|.|TRBV7-2|TRBJ2-1
CAGRAGGDYNEQFF
TGTGCCGGCCGGGCCGGGGGAGACTACAATGAGCAGTTCTTC
>once|.|TRBV28|TRBJ1-2
CASSSNYGYTF
TGTGCCAGCTCCAGTAACTATGGCTACACCTTC